These T cell receptor beta chains were read from a single sample in a study of cytomegalovirus exposure and HLA in healthy donors. Profiled with immunoSEQ multiplex PCR; TCRdb holds only in-frame clones, not every one. The sample contains around 130,000 clones, 65% to 90% of which appear only once. Source material: PBMCs. All receptors derive from a woman aged 18-29 years in good health and CMV-seropositive. Both conserved end residues are part of each CDR3. A D gene is named only where the DNA matches it firmly. Clone sizes are given selectively: once, few, many, or a class where the clone is expanded.

TRBV5-1,NA,NA,TRBJ2-5,TGCGCCAGCAGCCCGAATTCGGTAGCAGAGACCCAGTACTTC,CASSPNSVAETQYF
TRBV27,TRBD2,NA,TRBJ2-2,TGTGCCAGCAGTTTCTACCTAGCGGACTACACCGGGGAGCTGTTTTTT,CASSFYLADYTGELFF
TRBV9,TRBD2,NA,TRBJ2-1,TGTGCCAGCAGCGTAGGGGTAGCGGGGGCATACAATGAGCAGTTCTTC,CASSVGVAGAYNEQFF
TRBV18,TRBD1,few,TRBJ1-1,TGTGCCAGCTCACCAGGACAGGGTGGAAACACTGAAGCTTTCTTT,CASSPGQGGNTEAFF
TRBV10-1,NA,few,TRBJ1-1,TGCGCCAGCAGTGAGAGTTCAGATATGAACACTGAAGCTTTCTTT,CASSESSDMNTEAFF
TRBV18,NA,NA,TRBJ2-3,TGTGCCAGCTCACCAGCGGGGTCTAGCACAGATACGCAGTATTTT,CASSPAGSSTDTQYF
TRBV11-3,TRBD2,NA,TRBJ2-1,TGTGCCAGCAGCCAAGAAGGGACTAGCGGGGATGAGCAGTTCTTC,CASSQEGTSGDEQFF
TRBV5-1,TRBD1,NA,TRBJ1-6,TGCGCCAGCAGCTCGGGGACAGAGAGGTCACCCCTCCACTTT,CASSSGTERSPLHF
TRBV2,TRBD1,once,TRBJ2-5,TGTGCCAGCCTTCTACCCGGGACAGAGGGGAGTTGGGCCCAGTACTTC,CASLLPGTEGSWAQYF
TRBV7-9,NA,few,TRBJ2-5,TGTGCCAGCCGAGGGAGGGGGAAGGAGACCCAGTACTTC,CASRGRGKETQYF
TRBV27,NA,NA,TRBJ2-1,TGTGCCAGCAGTTCCCGGCCGAATGAGGGCTGGAATGAGCAGTTCTTC,CASSSRPNEGWNEQFF
TRBV27,TRBD1,NA,TRBJ2-7,TGTGCCAGCAGTCCGGGACAGTACTACGAGCAGTACTTC,CASSPGQYYEQYF
TRBV7-2,NA,NA,TRBJ2-5,TGTGCCAGCAGCTTAAATTACAGGGAAGGGCCTGAGACCCAGTACTTC,CASSLNYREGPETQYF
TRBV4-2,NA,once,TRBJ2-3,TGTGCCAGCAGCCAAGATGGCTCGGGGGCAGATACGCAGTATTTT,CASSQDGSGADTQYF
TRBV5-1,NA,NA,TRBJ1-2,TGCGCCAGCAGCCCTCGGGACAAACCTAACTATGGCTACACCTTC,CASSPRDKPNYGYTF
TRBV15,NA,NA,TRBJ2-7,TGTGCCACCAGCAGAGGACAGGTCGAGCAGTACTTC,CATSRGQVEQYF
TRBV5-6,TRBD1,NA,TRBJ2-2,TGTGCCAGCAGCGTGGACAGGGGGCGTTCCACCGGGGAGCTGTTTTTT,CASSVDRGRSTGELFF
TRBV4-1,TRBD2,few,TRBJ2-7,TGCGCCAGCAGCCAAGAGATAGCGGGGGTTGGCGAGCAGTACTTC,CASSQEIAGVGEQYF
TRBV5-4,TRBD2,NA,TRBJ2-3,TGTGCCAGCAGCCACCCCAGTAGCGGGGGCTCAGATACGCAGTATTTT,CASSHPSSGGSDTQYF
TRBV11-1,NA,NA,TRBJ2-7,TGTGCCAGCAGCCCGAAGGGGCTCAACGAGCAGTACTTC,CASSPKGLNEQYF
TRBV6-6,NA,NA,TRBJ2-7,TGTGCCAGCAGTTACAGGGGCGGGGCTACCTACGAGCAGTACTTC,CASSYRGGATYEQYF
TRBV23-1,NA,NA,TRBJ2-3,TGCGCCAGCAGTCAACCCGGACAGACCACAGATACGCAGTATTTT,CASSQPGQTTDTQYF
TRBV7-6,TRBD2,NA,TRBJ2-2,TGTGCCAGCAGCCGTGCCCCGGTAGCGGGGGGCACGAACACCGGGGAGCTGTTTTTT,CASSRAPVAGGTNTGELFF
TRBV5-8,TRBD2,NA,TRBJ2-5,TGTGCCAGCAGCTTGGGGGACTACCTGGAGACCCAGTACTTC,CASSLGDYLETQYF
TRBV11-2,NA,NA,TRBJ2-1,TGTGCCAGCAGCTTTGTTTGGAGCTCCTACAATGAGCAGTTCTTC,CASSFVWSSYNEQFF
TRBV11-2,NA,NA,TRBJ2-7,TGTGCCAGCAGCTTAGACAGGGGTAGTGACGAGCAGTACTTC,CASSLDRGSDEQYF
TRBV4-1,NA,NA,TRBJ2-7,TGCGCCAGCAGCCAAGATGGGCCGGCCTACGAGCAGTACTTC,CASSQDGPAYEQYF
TRBV6-5,TRBD2,NA,TRBJ2-7,TGTGCCAGCAGTGGACTAGCGGATTCCTACGAGCAGTACTTC,CASSGLADSYEQYF
TRBV5-5,NA,NA,TRBJ1-1,TGTGCCAGCAGCTTGGTGGGCCGGGGGAACACTGAAGCTTTCTTT,CASSLVGRGNTEAFF
TRBV7-9,TRBD1,NA,TRBJ2-7,TGTGCCAGCAGCTTAGTTGGTCGGGACAGACGGAGTTACGAGCAGTACTTC,CASSLVGRDRRSYEQYF
TRBV7-2,TRBD1,NA,TRBJ1-6,TGTGCCAGCAGCTTCGAGACAGGGGGATTATCACCCCTCCACTTT,CASSFETGGLSPLHF
TRBV6-1,TRBD1,NA,TRBJ2-5,TGTGCCAGCAGTGGCAGACAGGGGATACAGACCCAGTACTTC,CASSGRQGIQTQYF
TRBV19,NA,NA,TRBJ2-6,TGTGCCAGTAGGCCGGGTGGGGCCAACGTCCTGACTTTC,CASRPGGANVLTF
TRBV28,NA,NA,TRBJ1-2,TGTGCCAGCACCACGTGGGGGGACAACTATGGCTACACCTTC,CASTTWGDNYGYTF
TRBV6-1,TRBD1,NA,TRBJ1-4,TGTGCCAGCAGAGACAGGGGGAAGGATGAAAAACTGTTTTTT,CASRDRGKDEKLFF
TRBV5-4,TRBD1,NA,TRBJ2-7,TGTGCCAGCAGCACCCGACAGGGGATTACCTACGAGCAGTACTTC,CASSTRQGITYEQYF
TRBV11-1,NA,NA,TRBJ2-5,TGTGCCAGCAGCTTAGGTACCCAGGGGTACCAAGAGACCCAGTACTTC,CASSLGTQGYQETQYF
TRBV6-6,NA,NA,TRBJ2-7,TGTGCCAGCAGTTACACCGGCTACGAGCAGTACTTC,CASSYTGYEQYF
TRBV6-1,TRBD2,NA,TRBJ2-7,TGTGCCAGCAGTGTACTAGCGGGGGGGACCTACGAGCAGTACTTC,CASSVLAGGTYEQYF
TRBV5-8,NA,NA,TRBJ1-3,TGTGCCAGCATCCTCCGGGGGAGCTCTGGAAACACCATATATTTT,CASILRGSSGNTIYF
TRBV10-3,NA,NA,TRBJ1-6,TGTGCCATCTCCGGGACACCTTTAAGTAATTCACCCCTCCACTTT,CAISGTPLSNSPLHF
TRBV5-1,NA,NA,TRBJ1-4,TGCGCCAGCAGCTTGTATCCAGGGGAAGTTCAAAAACTGTTTTTT,CASSLYPGEVQKLFF
TRBV9,TRBD2,NA,TRBJ2-5,TGTGCCAGCAGCGTAGGGAGTAGCGGGGCCCGAGAGACCCAGTACTTC,CASSVGSSGARETQYF
TRBV14,NA,NA,TRBJ2-7,TGTGCCAGCAGCCAAGGCGCAGGCTACGAGCAGTACTTC,CASSQGAGYEQYF
TRBV20-1,TRBD1,NA,TRBJ1-3,TGCAGTGCTAGTGGGACAGTCGACCCAATTTTC,CSASGTVDPIF
TRBV20-1,NA,NA,TRBJ1-2,TGCAGTGCTAATTCCCCCTTCCCCTTC,CSANSPFPF
TRBV7-2,TRBD1,once,TRBJ1-2,TGTGCCAGCAGCCCCGGACAGGGGGCTTTCTATGGCTACACCTTC,CASSPGQGAFYGYTF